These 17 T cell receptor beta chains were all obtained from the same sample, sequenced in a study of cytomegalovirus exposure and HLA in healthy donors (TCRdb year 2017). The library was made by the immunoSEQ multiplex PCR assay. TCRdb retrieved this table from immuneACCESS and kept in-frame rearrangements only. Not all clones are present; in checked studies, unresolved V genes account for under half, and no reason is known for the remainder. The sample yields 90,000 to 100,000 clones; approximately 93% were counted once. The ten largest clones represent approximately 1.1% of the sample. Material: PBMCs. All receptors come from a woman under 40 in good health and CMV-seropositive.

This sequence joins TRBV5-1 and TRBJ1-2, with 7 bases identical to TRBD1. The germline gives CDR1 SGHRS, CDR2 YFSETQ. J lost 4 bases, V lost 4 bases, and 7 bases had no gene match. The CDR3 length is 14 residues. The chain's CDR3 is CASSQTGKAYGYTF. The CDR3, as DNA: TGCGCCAGCAGCCAGACAGGGAAGGCCTATGGCTACACCTTC.

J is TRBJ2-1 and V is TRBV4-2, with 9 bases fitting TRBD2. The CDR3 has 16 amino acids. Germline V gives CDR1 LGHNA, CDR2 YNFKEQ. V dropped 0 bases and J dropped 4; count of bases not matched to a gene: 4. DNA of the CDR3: TGTGCCAGCAGCCAAGATGCTAGCGGGAATTACAATGAGCAGTTCTTC. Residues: CASSQDASGNYNEQFF.

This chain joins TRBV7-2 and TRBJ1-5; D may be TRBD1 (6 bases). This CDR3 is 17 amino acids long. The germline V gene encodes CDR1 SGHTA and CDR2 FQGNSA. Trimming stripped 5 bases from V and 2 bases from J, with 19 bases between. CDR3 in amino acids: CASSNRKQGLGNQPQHF. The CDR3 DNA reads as TGTGCCAGCAGCAACCGAAAACAGGGCTTAGGCAATCAGCCCCAGCATTTT.

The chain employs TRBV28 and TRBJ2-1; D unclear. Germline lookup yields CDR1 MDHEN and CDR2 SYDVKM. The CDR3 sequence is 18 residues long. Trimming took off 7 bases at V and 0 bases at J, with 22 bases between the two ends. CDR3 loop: CASTILMAVPSSYNEQFF. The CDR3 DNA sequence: TGTGCCAGCACCATTTTGATGGCCGTCCCCAGCTCCTACAATGAGCAGTTCTTC.

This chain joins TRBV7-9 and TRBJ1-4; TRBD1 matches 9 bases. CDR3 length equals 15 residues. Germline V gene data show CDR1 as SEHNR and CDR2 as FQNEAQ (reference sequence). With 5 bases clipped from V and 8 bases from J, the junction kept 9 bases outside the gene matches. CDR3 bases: TGTGCCAGCAGCACCCGGGACAGGGTTGTAGAAAAACTGTTTTTT. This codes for CASSTRDRVVEKLFF.

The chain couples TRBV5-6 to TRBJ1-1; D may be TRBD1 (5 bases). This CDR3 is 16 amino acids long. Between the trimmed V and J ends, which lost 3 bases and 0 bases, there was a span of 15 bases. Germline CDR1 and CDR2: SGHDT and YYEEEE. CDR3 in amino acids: CASSSWVGHMNTEAFF. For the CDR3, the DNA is TGTGCCAGCAGCTCTTGGGTAGGACACATGAACACTGAAGCTTTCTTT.

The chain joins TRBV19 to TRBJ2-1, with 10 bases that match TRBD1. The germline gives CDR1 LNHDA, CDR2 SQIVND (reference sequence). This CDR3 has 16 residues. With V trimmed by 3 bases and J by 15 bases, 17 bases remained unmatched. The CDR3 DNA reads TGTGCCAGTAGTATGCGAATCTCTTACCGGGACAGGGGTACGTTCTTC. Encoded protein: CASSMRISYRDRGTFF.

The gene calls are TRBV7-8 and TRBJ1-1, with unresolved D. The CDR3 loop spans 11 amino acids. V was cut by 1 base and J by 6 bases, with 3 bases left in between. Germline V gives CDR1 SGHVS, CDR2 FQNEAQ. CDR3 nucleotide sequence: TGTGCCAGCAGCTTAGTAGCTGAAGCTTTCTTT. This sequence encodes CASSLVAEAFF.

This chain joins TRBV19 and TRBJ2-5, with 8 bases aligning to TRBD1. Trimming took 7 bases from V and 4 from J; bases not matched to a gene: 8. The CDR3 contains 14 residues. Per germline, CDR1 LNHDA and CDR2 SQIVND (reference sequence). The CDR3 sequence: CASNPRTGIETQYF. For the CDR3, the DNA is TGTGCCAGTAACCCTCGGACAGGGATAGAGACCCAGTACTTC.

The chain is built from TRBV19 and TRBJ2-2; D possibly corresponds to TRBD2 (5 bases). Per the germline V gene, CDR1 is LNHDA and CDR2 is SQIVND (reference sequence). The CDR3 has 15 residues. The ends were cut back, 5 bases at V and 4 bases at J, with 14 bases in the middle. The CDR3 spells CASSGSHGVTGELFF. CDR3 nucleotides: TGTGCCAGTAGTGGTAGCCACGGGGTCACCGGGGAGCTGTTTTTT.

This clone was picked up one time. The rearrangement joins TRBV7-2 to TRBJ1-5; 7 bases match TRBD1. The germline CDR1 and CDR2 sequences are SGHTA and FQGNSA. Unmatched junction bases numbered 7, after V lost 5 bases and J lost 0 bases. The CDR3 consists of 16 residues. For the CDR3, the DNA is TGTGCCAGCAGCGAGGGGGCGGTTTTTAGCAATCAGCCCCAGCATTTT. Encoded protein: CASSEGAVFSNQPQHF. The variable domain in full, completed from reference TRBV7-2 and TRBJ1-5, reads GAGVSQSPSNKVTEKGKDVELRCDPISGHTALYWYRQSLGQGLEFLIYFQGNSAPDKSGLPSDRFSAERTGGSVSTLTIQRTQQEDSAVYLCASSEGAVFSNQPQHFGDGTRLSIL.

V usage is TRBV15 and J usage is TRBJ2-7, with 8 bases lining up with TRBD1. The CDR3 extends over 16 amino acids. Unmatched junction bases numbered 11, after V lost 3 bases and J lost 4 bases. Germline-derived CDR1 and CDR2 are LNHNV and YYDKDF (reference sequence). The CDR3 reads CATSSVSGTGAYEQYF. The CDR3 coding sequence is TGTGCCACCAGCAGCGTGTCCGGGACAGGCGCTTACGAGCAGTACTTC.

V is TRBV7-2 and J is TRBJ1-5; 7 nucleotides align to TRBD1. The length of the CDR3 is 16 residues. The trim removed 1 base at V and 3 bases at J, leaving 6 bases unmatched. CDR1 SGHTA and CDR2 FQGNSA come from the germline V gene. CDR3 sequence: CASSLVGGQPNQPQHF. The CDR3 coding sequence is TGTGCCAGCAGCTTAGTAGGGGGACAGCCCAATCAGCCCCAGCATTTT.

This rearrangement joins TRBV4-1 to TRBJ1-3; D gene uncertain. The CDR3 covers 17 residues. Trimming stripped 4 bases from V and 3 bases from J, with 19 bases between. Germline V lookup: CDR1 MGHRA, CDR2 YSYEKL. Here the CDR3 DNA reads TGCGCCAGCAGCCTGCAAGCCGGGAATGTTTTTGGAAACACCATATATTTT. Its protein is CASSLQAGNVFGNTIYF.

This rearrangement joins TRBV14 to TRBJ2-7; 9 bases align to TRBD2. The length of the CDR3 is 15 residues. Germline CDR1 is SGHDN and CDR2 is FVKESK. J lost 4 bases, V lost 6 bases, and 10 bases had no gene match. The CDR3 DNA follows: TGTGCCAGCAGACCGATAGCGGGAGATAATTACGAGCAGTACTTC. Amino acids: CASRPIAGDNYEQYF.

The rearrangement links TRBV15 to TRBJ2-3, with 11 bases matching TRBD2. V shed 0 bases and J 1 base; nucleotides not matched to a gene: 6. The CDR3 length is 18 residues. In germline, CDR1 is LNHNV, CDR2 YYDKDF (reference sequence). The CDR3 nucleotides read TGTGCCACCAGCAGAGAATTAGCGGGAGGGCGGGGCACAGATACGCAGTATTTT. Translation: CATSRELAGGRGTDTQYF.

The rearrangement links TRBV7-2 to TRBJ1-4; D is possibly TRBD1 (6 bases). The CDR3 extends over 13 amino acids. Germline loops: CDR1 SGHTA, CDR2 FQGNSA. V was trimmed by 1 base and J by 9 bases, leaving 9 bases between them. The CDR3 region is CASSLGGLKKLFF. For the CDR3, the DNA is TGTGCCAGCAGCTTAGGGGGGCTCAAAAAACTGTTTTTT.